The rows below give T cell receptor beta chains drawn from one sample of a study of chemoradiotherapy in HPV16-positive cancers. This table comes from immunoSEQ multiplex PCR, and its TCRdb copy is limited to in-frame clones, with some not included. The table has under 50,000 clones, around 76% seen once; the top ten hold roughly 5.1%. The sequenced sample was blood, obtained from a patient who underwent chemoradiotherapy. These receptors all stem from a human donor with HPV-associated anogenital cancer. CDR3s include the opening cysteine and the closing phenylalanine or tryptophan. Each record gives: CDR3 length, V gene, J gene, D gene, clone size, CDR3 DNA, CDR3 protein. D genes are given only for firm matches. A row's size may be missing; if present it is once, few, many or a size class.

16	TRBV5-1	TRBJ2-2	TRBD2	.	TGCGCCAGCAGCTTGCCTAGGACGGGGGGGACCGGGGAGCTGTTTTTT	CASSLPRTGGTGELFF
16	TRBV5-4	TRBJ2-5	TRBD2	.	TGTGCCAGCAGCCCGGCCGGGACTAGCGGGAAAGAGACCCAGTACTTC	CASSPAGTSGKETQYF
12	TRBV19	TRBJ1-1	.	once	TGTGCCAGTAGTGATAGGGGCACTGAAGCTTTCTTT	CASSDRGTEAFF
14	TRBV2	TRBJ2-5	.	.	TGTGCCAGCAGGAGGGGGGTGGCCGGGGAGACCCAGTACTTC	CASRRGVAGETQYF
15	TRBV5-1	TRBJ1-1	.	.	TGCGCCAGCAGCTTGGATGCGGGGAGGGGCACTGAAGCTTTCTTT	CASSLDAGRGTEAFF
18	TRBV11-3	TRBJ2-1	.	.	TGTGCCAGCAGCTCCGGGATCCAATCGGGTGCAGCCTACAATGAGCAGTTCTTC	CASSSGIQSGAAYNEQFF
13	TRBV30	TRBJ1-1	.	few	TGTGCCTGGACCAGACACGAGAACACTGAAGCTTTCTTT	CAWTRHENTEAFF
12	TRBV7-2	TRBJ2-7	.	.	TGTGCCAGCAGCCAGTCGGGGACCGAGCAGTACTTC	CASSQSGTEQYF
15	TRBV6-5	TRBJ2-7	TRBD1	.	TGTGCCAGCATGCATACCGGGACAGGGGGCTTCGAGCAGTACTTC	CASMHTGTGGFEQYF
16	TRBV5-4	TRBJ2-3	TRBD2	.	TGTGCCAGCAGCGTCGCATTAGCGGGGGTCACAGATACGCAGTATTTT	CASSVALAGVTDTQYF
16	TRBV7-9	TRBJ2-5	.	.	TGTGCCAGCAGCGCACTACCCCCGGGACAAAGGGAGACCCAGTACTTC	CASSALPPGQRETQYF
13	TRBV10-3	TRBJ1-3	.	.	TGTGCCATCACCCAGGACCCTTTACGCACCATATATTTT	CAITQDPLRTIYF
14	TRBV2	TRBJ1-5	.	medium-sized	TGTGCCAGCAGTGACTTACAGGGAAGTCGGCCCCAGCATTTT	CASSDLQGSRPQHF